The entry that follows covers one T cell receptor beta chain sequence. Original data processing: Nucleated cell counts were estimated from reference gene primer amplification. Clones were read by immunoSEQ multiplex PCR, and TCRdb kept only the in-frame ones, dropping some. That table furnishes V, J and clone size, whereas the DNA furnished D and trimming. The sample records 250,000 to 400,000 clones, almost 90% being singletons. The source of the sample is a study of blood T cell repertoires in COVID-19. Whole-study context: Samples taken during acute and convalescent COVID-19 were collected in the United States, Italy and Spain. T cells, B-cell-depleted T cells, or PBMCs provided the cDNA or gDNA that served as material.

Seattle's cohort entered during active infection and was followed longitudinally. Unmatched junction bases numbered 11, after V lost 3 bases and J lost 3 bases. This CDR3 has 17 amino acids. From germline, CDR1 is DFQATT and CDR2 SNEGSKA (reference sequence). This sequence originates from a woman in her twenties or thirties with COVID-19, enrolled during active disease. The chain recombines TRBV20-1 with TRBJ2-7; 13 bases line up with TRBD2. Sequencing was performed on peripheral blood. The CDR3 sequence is CSASTTSGRASGYEQYF. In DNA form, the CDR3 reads TGCAGTGCTAGTACCACTAGCGGGAGGGCCTCGGGCTACGAGCAGTACTTC.